What follows are 22 T cell receptor beta chains derived from one specimen sequenced in a study of blood T cell repertoires in COVID-19. Sequencing used immunoSEQ multiplex PCR; TCRdb keeps in-frame clones, though not all of them. Found here are about 83,000 clones, 80% to 90% of them singletons; the top ten hold around 15%. Sequencing was performed on peripheral blood. The receptors here all came from a woman of 80 years or more with acute or convalescent COVID-19.

The chain recombines TRBV19 with TRBJ2-7, with 11 bases that match TRBD1. This CDR3 is built from 14 residues. The germline CDR1 and CDR2 sequences are LNHDA and SQIVND (reference sequence). Trimming cost V 6 bases and J 2 bases; bases outside gene matches: 3. This chain's CDR3 is CASSRGQGAYEQYF. Here the CDR3 DNA reads TGTGCCAGTAGCCGGGGACAGGGGGCCTACGAGCAGTACTTC.

The gene calls are TRBV5-6 and TRBJ1-3, with 8 bases matching TRBD1. The trim removed 0 bases at V and 4 bases at J, leaving 6 bases unmatched. Germline V CDR1 and CDR2: SGHDT, YYEEEE. The CDR3 contains 16 residues. The CDR3 DNA reads as TGTGCCAGCAGCTTGGAGTGGACAGGGTCCGGAAACACCATATATTTT. Its translation is CASSLEWTGSGNTIYF.

There are a few counts of this clone. The chain employs TRBV6-5 and TRBJ1-2; TRBD1 matches 7 bases. Germline values: CDR1 MNHEY, CDR2 SVGAGI. V lost 6 bases to trimming and J lost 8 bases; unmatched junction nucleotides: 6. The CDR3 is 12 amino acids. In DNA, the CDR3 is TGTGCCAGCAGCAGACAGGGTGGGGGCTACACCTTC. Its protein product is CASSRQGGGYTF.

This clone was counted between two and nine times. This chain links TRBV6-2 or TRBV6-3 with TRBJ1-5; maybe TRBD1 (6 bases). The CDR3 loop spans 16 amino acids. Germline lookup yields CDR1 MNHEY and CDR2 SVGEGT. The V end lost 1 base, the J end lost 2 bases, and 12 bases lay between the germline ends. CDR3 region: CASSYFGQWGNQPQHF. CDR3 in DNA: TGTGCCAGCAGTTACTTTGGACAGTGGGGCAATCAGCCCCAGCATTTT.

The chain combines TRBV5-1 with TRBJ2-7; no clear D. Germline V gene sequence: CDR1 SGHRS, CDR2 YFSETQ. The germline V and J ends were trimmed by 2 bases and 5 bases, with 8 bases remaining between them. The CDR3 runs to 12 residues. CDR3 nucleotides: TGCGCCAGCAGCTTCAACCAGAACGAGCAGTACTTC. This gives the protein CASSFNQNEQYF.

This chain uses TRBV7-9 with TRBJ2-5; D perhaps matches TRBD2 (7 bases). The CDR3 length is 15 residues. CDR1 is SEHNR and CDR2 is FQNEAQ in the germline V gene (reference sequence). V lost 1 base to trimming and J lost 3 bases, with 12 bases between them. DNA for the CDR3: TGTGCCAGCAGCTTAGTCGGGGGGCAGAAAGAGACCCAGTACTTC. Protein sequence: CASSLVGGQKETQYF. Full variable domain (missing parts from reference TRBV7-9 and TRBJ2-5): DTGVSQNPRHKITKRGQNVTFRCDPISEHNRLYWYRQTLGQGPEFLTYFQNEAQLEKSRLLSDRFSAERPKGSFSTLEIQRTEQGDSAMYLCASSLVGGQKETQYFGPGTRLLVL.

This chain uses TRBV24-1 with TRBJ2-3; 8 nucleotides align to TRBD1. Trimming cost V 6 bases and J 3 bases; bases outside gene matches: 10. Per germline, CDR1 KGHDR and CDR2 SFDVKD. This CDR3 region has 16 residues. The CDR3, as DNA: TGTGCCACCAGTAACAACAGGGGGTTGTGGACAGATACGCAGTATTTT. It codes for CATSNNRGLWTDTQYF.

This clone has more than one count but fewer than ten. V gene TRBV24-1 combines with J gene TRBJ2-1; 12 bases line up with TRBD2. In germline, CDR1 is KGHDR, CDR2 SFDVKD. This CDR3 has 21 residues. With 0 bases clipped from V and 0 bases from J, the junction kept 11 bases outside the gene matches. As DNA, the CDR3 is TGTGCCACCAGTGATTTGCAGCCGACTAGCGGGGGTCCTAGCTCCTACAATGAGCAGTTCTTC. It codes for CATSDLQPTSGGPSSYNEQFF.

V and J are TRBV4-3 and TRBJ2-1; D is unclear. CDR1 is LGHNA and CDR2 is YSLEER in the germline V gene. The CDR3 loop spans 15 amino acids. Trimming cost V 0 bases and J 12 bases, with 18 bases left between them. The CDR3 is CASSQDRVSLNGQFF. CDR3 nucleotide sequence: TGCGCCAGCAGCCAAGATCGGGTCAGCCTTAACGGGCAGTTCTTC.

The chain combines TRBV5-1 with TRBJ2-7, with a weak D call TRBD1 (5 bases). CDR3 length: 16 amino acids. The V end was cut by 4 bases, the J end by 1 base, with 18 bases between. Germline V gene sequence: CDR1 SGHRS, CDR2 YFSETQ. The CDR3 is CASSPKGRGISYEQYF. The CDR3, as DNA: TGCGCCAGCAGCCCCAAGGGTAGGGGTATTTCCTACGAGCAGTACTTC.

The chain joins TRBV27 to TRBJ2-2, with 9 bases aligning to TRBD1. CDR3 length: 15 residues. With 7 bases clipped from V and 6 bases from J, the junction kept 9 bases outside the gene matches. Germline V gene sequence: CDR1 MNHEY, CDR2 SMNVEV (reference sequence). CDR3 sequence (DNA): TGTGCCAGCATTCTAAGGACAGGGGTCTCCGGGGAGCTGTTTTTT. Its protein product is CASILRTGVSGELFF.

This clone was picked up one time. The V gene is TRBV5-1, the J gene TRBJ1-2, with TRBD1 matching 7 bases. Germline V gives CDR1 SGHRS, CDR2 YFSETQ. J gave up 8 bases and V 3 bases, and 19 bases lay outside the gene matches. CDR3 length: 17 residues. CDR3 in amino acids: CASSWGGGGEAPLGYTF. CDR3 DNA: TGCGCCAGCAGCTGGGGCGGAGGGGGCGAAGCTCCGCTAGGCTACACCTTC. The full variable domain, completed using reference TRBV5-1 and TRBJ1-2, is KAGVTQTPRYLIKTRGQQVTLSCSPISGHRSVSWYQQTPGQGLQFLFEYFSETQRNKGNFPGRFSGRQFSNSRSEMNVSTLELGDSALYLCASSWGGGGEAPLGYTFGSGTRLTVV.

The gene calls are TRBV28 and TRBJ2-7, with D perhaps TRBD2 (5 bases). CDR1 MDHEN and CDR2 SYDVKM come from the germline V gene. V lost 2 bases and J 7 bases, leaving 9 bases between the germline ends. This CDR3 spans 12 amino acids. The CDR3 loop is CASSLMRVEQYF. The DNA of the CDR3 is TGTGCCAGCAGTTTAATGCGGGTGGAGCAGTACTTC.

V usage is TRBV19 and J usage is TRBJ1-1; a possible D gene is TRBD1 (5 bases). V was trimmed by 9 bases and J by 0 bases, leaving 14 bases between them. CDR1 is LNHDA, CDR2 SQIVND, per germline (reference sequence). The CDR3 length is 14 residues. The CDR3 DNA is TGTGCCAGCGCCTGGAGGGGCGTGAACACTGAAGCTTTCTTT. It is translated as CASAWRGVNTEAFF.

The sample holds a few counts of this clone. The chain links TRBV7-9 to TRBJ1-2, with 7 positions matching TRBD1. This CDR3 is built from 14 residues. V gave up 4 bases and J gave up 2 bases; unmatched junction bases: 4. Looked up from germline, CDR1 is SEHNR and CDR2 is FQNEAQ (reference sequence). CDR3 DNA sequence: TGTGCCAGCAGCTCACAGGGGTGGAACTATGGCTACACCTTC. Translation: CASSSQGWNYGYTF.

The chain recombines TRBV5-6 with TRBJ1-1; perhaps TRBD1 as D (6 bases). Trimming removed 4 bases from V and 5 bases from J, with 21 bases in between. The CDR3 runs 16 residues. Germline values: CDR1 SGHDT, CDR2 YYEEEE. The CDR3 spells CASSRGGLQQRTEAFF. In DNA, the CDR3 is TGTGCCAGCAGCCGGGGGGGCCTCCAACAGAGGACTGAAGCTTTCTTT.

The chain joins TRBV6-5 to TRBJ1-2, with 7 bases lining up with TRBD1. The CDR3 covers 13 residues. Germline-derived CDR1 and CDR2 are MNHEY and SVGAGI. J lost 2 bases, V lost 8 bases, and 5 bases had no gene match. CDR3 nucleotides: TGTGCCAGCCCCGAGACAGGGAACTATGGCTACACCTTC. It encodes CASPETGNYGYTF.

The chain is built from TRBV6-2 or TRBV6-3 and TRBJ2-1; possibly TRBD1 for D (6 bases). This CDR3 is 11 amino acids long. V dropped 5 bases and J dropped 16 bases, with 15 bases sitting between them. CDR1 is MNHEY, CDR2 SVGEGT, per germline. In nucleotides, the CDR3 is TGTGCCAGCAGTAATTACAGGGATGGATTCTTC. Translation: CASSNYRDGFF.

This rearrangement joins TRBV5-1 to TRBJ2-1; 11 nucleotides line up with TRBD2. The CDR3 length is 15 residues. Germline V gene data show CDR1 as SGHRS and CDR2 as YFSETQ. Germline trimming cut 4 bases from V and 4 bases from J; bases unmatched to any gene: 4. CDR3 bases: TGCGCCAGCAGCCCACTAGCGGGGGTTTACAATGAGCAGTTCTTC. It is translated as CASSPLAGVYNEQFF.

The rearrangement uses TRBV6-5 and TRBJ1-4; perhaps TRBD1 as D (6 bases). V lost 6 bases and J lost 7, with 15 bases in between. The CDR3 spans 14 residues. Germline assignment: CDR1 MNHEY and CDR2 SVGAGI. CDR3 in DNA: TGTGCCAGCAGCCTCACAGGGTTAAGTGAAAAACTGTTTTTT. It translates to CASSLTGLSEKLFF.

The rearrangement joins TRBV2 to TRBJ1-4; possible D gene TRBD1, 5 bases. Germline V gene lookup returns CDR1 SNHLY and CDR2 FYNNEI. The CDR3 runs 16 residues. The V end lost 6 bases, the J end lost 0 bases, and 14 bases lay between the germline ends. The CDR3 bases are TGTGCCAGCAGCGGCGGACACGATTCAACTAATGAAAAACTGTTTTTT. Translated, it gives CASSGGHDSTNEKLFF.

The rearrangement uses TRBV3-1 (or the pseudogene TRBV3-2) and TRBJ1-2; 11 bases fit TRBD1. Per the germline V gene, CDR1 is LGHDT and CDR2 is YNNKEL (reference sequence). Germline trimming cut 4 bases from V and 7 bases from J; bases unmatched to any gene: 5. The CDR3 runs 14 residues. CDR3: CASSPDRGPTGYTF. The CDR3 DNA reads as TGTGCCAGCAGCCCGGACAGGGGGCCGACTGGCTACACCTTC.